Each of the 17 T cell receptor beta chains below was sequenced from the same sample in a study of blood T cell repertoires in COVID-19. The method was immunoSEQ multiplex PCR; TCRdb's version includes in-frame clones alone and lacks a portion of them. The table records over 200,000 clones, more than 75% of them present only once. The sequenced material came from peripheral blood. The receptor set was obtained from a woman in her thirties or forties who had recovered from COVID-19.

The V call is TRBV27, the J call TRBJ1-6, with 8 bases identical to TRBD1. Germline loops: CDR1 MNHEY, CDR2 SMNVEV (reference sequence). V lost 4 bases, J lost 9 bases, and 8 bases stayed unmatched. The CDR3 consists of 15 residues. Here the CDR3 DNA reads TGTGCCAGCAGTTATGGCAGGGGGCTTCGTTCACCCCTCCACTTT. Residues: CASSYGRGLRSPLHF.

V is TRBV6-1 and J is TRBJ2-5; possible D gene TRBD2, 5 bases. The CDR3 has 16 residues. V gave up 2 bases and J gave up 5 bases, with 18 bases separating them. Germline values: CDR1 MNHNS, CDR2 SASEGT. CDR3 amino acids: CASSEHVAGPGETQYF. The CDR3 coding sequence is TGTGCCAGCAGTGAACACGTCGCGGGCCCGGGGGAGACCCAGTACTTC.

This chain joins TRBV6-5 and TRBJ2-7; 7 nucleotides match TRBD2. CDR3 length: 16 amino acids. The ends lost 0 bases at V and 3 bases at J; junction bases unmatched: 8. Germline V gene lookup returns CDR1 MNHEY and CDR2 SVGAGI. Here the CDR3 reads CASSYSRASGRYEQYF. CDR3 bases: TGTGCCAGCAGTTACTCGAGGGCTAGCGGCCGCTACGAGCAGTACTTC.

The chain links TRBV10-1 to TRBJ2-7; D is possibly TRBD1 (5 bases). The germline CDR1 and CDR2 sequences are WNHNN and SYGVQD (reference sequence). Trimming left V 11 bases short and J 3 bases short, with 23 bases between. The CDR3 contains 15 residues. The CDR3 sequence: CAPHPPQPQGYEQYV. The CDR3 coding sequence is TGCGCCCCCCACCCCCCCCAGCCCCAGGGCTACGAGCAGTACGTC.

The V and J genes are TRBV10-3 and TRBJ2-3; D is uncertain. Germline V gene data show CDR1 as ENHRY and CDR2 as SYGVKD. CDR3 length: 11 residues. V gave up 6 bases and J gave up 2 bases, with 3 bases separating them. Written as DNA, the CDR3 is TGTGCCATCAGCCTCACAGATACGCAGTATTTT. This sequence encodes CAISLTDTQYF.

The rearrangement links TRBV6-5 to TRBJ1-2, with a possible D match to TRBD1 (5 bases). Trimming took off 5 bases at V and 4 bases at J, with 17 bases between the two ends. Looked up from germline, CDR1 is MNHEY and CDR2 is SVGAGI. The CDR3 loop spans 15 amino acids. CDR3 coding DNA: TGTGCCAGCAGTCCCGCCCGGGCCGGGGGCTATGGCTACACCTTC. This gives the protein CASSPARAGGYGYTF.

The chain employs TRBV6-2 or TRBV6-3 and TRBJ1-5, with no clear D. V was pared by 4 bases and J by 2 bases, with 6 bases between. Germline CDR1 is MNHEY and CDR2 is SVGEGT. The CDR3 loop spans 13 amino acids. The CDR3 bases are TGTGCCAGCAGTTTCCAGGGCAATCAGCCCCAGCATTTT. Residues: CASSFQGNQPQHF.

V is TRBV30 and J is TRBJ1-2; 11 bases align to TRBD1. The CDR3 covers 15 residues. J was trimmed by 7 bases and V by 4 bases; bases with no gene match: 11. Germline CDR1 is GTSNPN and CDR2 is SVGIG (reference sequence). This CDR3 is CAWNRDRGSALGYTF. The CDR3 DNA reads TGTGCCTGGAACCGGGACAGGGGGTCCGCTCTTGGCTACACCTTC.

A note on this clone: Other DNA sequences from this sample encode an identical CDR3 as well. The gene calls are TRBV18 and TRBJ2-2; D is unresolved. CDR1 KGHSH and CDR2 LQKENI come from the germline V gene. V lost 3 bases and J lost 5, with 10 bases in between. CDR3 length: 14 amino acids. The DNA for the CDR3 is TGTGCCAGCTCACCCCCGAGCCGGACCGGGGAGCTGTTTTTT. Its translation is CASSPPSRTGELFF.

This chain connects TRBV29-1 to TRBJ2-5; 7 bases map to TRBD2. The trim removed 1 base at V and 5 bases at J, leaving 10 bases unmatched. This CDR3 has 15 amino acids. Germline-derived CDR1 and CDR2 are SQVTM and ANQGSEA. The CDR3 bases are TGCAGCGTTGAAGCCCAGGGAGGGGTGGGGGAGACCCAGTACTTC. Its protein product is CSVEAQGGVGETQYF.

This clone was seen once. V and J are TRBV11-3 and TRBJ2-1; D unclear. Trimming pared 2 bases from V and 9 bases from J, leaving 11 bases between. Germline assignment: CDR1 SGHNT and CDR2 YENEEA. This CDR3 is 13 amino acids long. The CDR3 region is CASSLSESGEQFF. The CDR3 bases are TGTGCCAGCAGCTTAAGCGAGTCTGGTGAGCAGTTCTTC.

The chain couples TRBV25-1 to TRBJ1-6; D uncertain. Per the germline V gene, CDR1 is MGHDK and CDR2 is SYGVNS. V gave up 4 bases and J gave up 6 bases, with 7 bases separating them. This CDR3 has 13 residues. DNA for the CDR3: TGTGCCAGCAGTGTACAGCCTAATTCACCCCTCCACTTT. Protein sequence: CASSVQPNSPLHF.

The rearrangement links TRBV7-9 to TRBJ2-5, with TRBD2 identical over 7 bases. CDR1 and CDR2 (germline): SEHNR, FQNEAQ (reference sequence). The V gene end was trimmed by 5 bases and the J gene end by 2 bases; junction bases not matched to a gene: 8. CDR3 length: 15 residues. The CDR3 DNA follows: TGTGCCAGCAGCCCCCCGCTAGCGGTTCAAGAGACCCAGTACTTC. This encodes CASSPPLAVQETQYF.

This chain uses TRBV25-1 with TRBJ1-2; D remains ambiguous. The CDR3 runs to 14 residues. Trimming removed 1 base at V and 2 bases at J, with 8 bases between. Germline V gene data show CDR1 as MGHDK and CDR2 as SYGVNS. Here the CDR3 DNA reads TGTGCCAGCAGTGAATTCTCCAGAAACTATGGCTACACCTTC. Translation gives CASSEFSRNYGYTF.

This chain joins TRBV20-1 and TRBJ1-5, with D possibly being TRBD1 (6 bases). The CDR3 has 16 amino acids. CDR1 is DFQATT, CDR2 SNEGSKA, per germline (reference sequence). Deletions cut 3 bases from V and 4 bases from J, with 19 bases between. Written as DNA, the CDR3 is TGCAGTGCTAGTCCCGCGGGGGCAGGGGAAAATCAGCCCCAGCATTTT. Encoded protein: CSASPAGAGENQPQHF.

This clone was found many times. V gene TRBV5-1 combines with J gene TRBJ2-2; 8 nucleotides align to TRBD2. V was pared by 4 bases and J by 2 bases, with 4 bases of the junction left unmatched. Germline V lookup: CDR1 SGHRS, CDR2 YFSETQ. CDR3 length equals 15 residues. The CDR3 region has the DNA TGCGCCAGCAGCCCGGGGGGGACAAACACCGGGGAGCTGTTTTTT. It is translated as CASSPGGTNTGELFF.

This chain uses TRBV15 with TRBJ2-7; 10 bases map to TRBD2. CDR1 is LNHNV and CDR2 is YYDKDF in the germline V gene (reference sequence). CDR3 length: 15 residues. Unmatched junction bases numbered 10, after V lost 8 bases and J lost 3 bases. The CDR3 spells CATRGRTSGIYEQYV. CDR3 sequence (DNA): TGTGCCACCCGAGGTAGGACTAGCGGAATCTACGAGCAGTACGTC.